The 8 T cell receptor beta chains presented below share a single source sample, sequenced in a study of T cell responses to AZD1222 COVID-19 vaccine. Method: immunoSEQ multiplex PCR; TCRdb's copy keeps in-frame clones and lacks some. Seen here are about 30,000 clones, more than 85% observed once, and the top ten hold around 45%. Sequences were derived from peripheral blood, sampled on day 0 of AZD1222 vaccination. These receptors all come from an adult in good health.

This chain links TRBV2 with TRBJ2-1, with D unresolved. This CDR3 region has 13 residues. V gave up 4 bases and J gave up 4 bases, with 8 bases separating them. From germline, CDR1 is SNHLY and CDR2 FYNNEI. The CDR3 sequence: CASSGSSYNEQFF. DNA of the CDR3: TGTGCCAGCAGTGGGTCGTCTTACAATGAGCAGTTCTTC.

The DNA for the CDR3 is TGCAGTGCTATGGTAGGGGTTGGCTACACCTTC. Protein sequence: CSAMVGVGYTF. V is TRBV20-1 and J is TRBJ1-2, with D tentatively TRBD1 (5 bases). The CDR3 runs to 11 residues. V lost 4 bases to trimming and J lost 7 bases, with 10 bases between them. Germline lookup yields CDR1 DFQATT and CDR2 SNEGSKA (reference sequence).

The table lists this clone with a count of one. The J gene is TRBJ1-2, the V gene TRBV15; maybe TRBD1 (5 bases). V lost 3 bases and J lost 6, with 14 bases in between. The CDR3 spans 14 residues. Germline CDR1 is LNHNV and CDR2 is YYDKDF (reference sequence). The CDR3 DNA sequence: TGTGCCACCAGCAGGGCCGGGACGGATCATGGCTACACCTTC. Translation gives CATSRAGTDHGYTF.

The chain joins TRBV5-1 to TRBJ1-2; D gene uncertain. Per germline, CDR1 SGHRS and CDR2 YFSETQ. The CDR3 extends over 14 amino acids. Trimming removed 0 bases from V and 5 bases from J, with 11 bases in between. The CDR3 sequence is CASSLEQSWYGYTF. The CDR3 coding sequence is TGCGCCAGCAGCTTGGAACAGTCCTGGTATGGCTACACCTTC. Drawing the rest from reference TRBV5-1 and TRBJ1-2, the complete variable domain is KAGVTQTPRYLIKTRGQQVTLSCSPISGHRSVSWYQQTPGQGLQFLFEYFSETQRNKGNFPGRFSGRQFSNSRSEMNVSTLELGDSALYLCASSLEQSWYGYTFGSGTRLTVV.

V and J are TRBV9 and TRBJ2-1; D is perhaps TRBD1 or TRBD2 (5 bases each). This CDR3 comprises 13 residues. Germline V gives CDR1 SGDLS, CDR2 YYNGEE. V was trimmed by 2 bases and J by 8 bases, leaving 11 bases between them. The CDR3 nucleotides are TGTGCCAGCAGCGTTAGAGGGGTCGATGAGCAGTTCTTC. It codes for CASSVRGVDEQFF.

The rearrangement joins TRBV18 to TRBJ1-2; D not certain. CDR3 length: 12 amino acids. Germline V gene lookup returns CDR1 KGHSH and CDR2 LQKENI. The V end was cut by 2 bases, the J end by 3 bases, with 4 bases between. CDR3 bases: TGTGCCAGCTCACCAAGGGACTATGGCTACACCTTC. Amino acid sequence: CASSPRDYGYTF.

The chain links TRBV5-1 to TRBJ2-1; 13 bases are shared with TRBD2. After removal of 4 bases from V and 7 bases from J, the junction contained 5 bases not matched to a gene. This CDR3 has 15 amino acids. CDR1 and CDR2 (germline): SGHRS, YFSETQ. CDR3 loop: CASSLLAGGNNEQFF. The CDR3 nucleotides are TGCGCCAGCAGCCTACTAGCGGGGGGGAATAATGAGCAGTTCTTC.

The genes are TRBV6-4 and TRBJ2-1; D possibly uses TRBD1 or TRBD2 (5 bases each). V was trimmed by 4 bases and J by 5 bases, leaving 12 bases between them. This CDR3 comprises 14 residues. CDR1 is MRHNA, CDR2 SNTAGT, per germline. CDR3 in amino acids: CASSVAGTNNEQFF. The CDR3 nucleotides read TGTGCCAGCAGTGTTGCAGGGACGAACAATGAGCAGTTCTTC.